Presented here are 22 T cell receptor beta chains from one specimen sequenced in a study of blood T cells in healthy people across ages. A J-beta primer mix and a sample-barcoded 5' primer were used in a second PCR of about 7 to 12 cycles. Using its own MiXCR run on the 5' RACE reads, TCRdb lists one record per CDR3 protein. The sample yields 650,000 to 800,000 distinct CDR3 sequences, 40% to 50% seen once. The sample taken for sequencing was blood. The receptors shown here come from a man aged 60-69 years in good health.

V and J are TRBV7-9 and TRBJ1-6; maybe TRBD1 (5 bases). CDR1 SEHNR and CDR2 FQNEAQ come from the germline V gene (reference sequence). This CDR3 is 13 amino acids long. V was pared by 5 bases and J by 10 bases, with 12 bases between. For the CDR3, the DNA is TGTGCCAGCAGCCTCAGGGCCGGCTCACCCCTCCACTTT. It codes for CASSLRAGSPLHF.

The chain is built from TRBV29-1 and TRBJ2-7; maybe TRBD1 (6 bases). In germline, CDR1 is SQVTM, CDR2 ANQGSEA. The V end lost 6 bases, the J end lost 3 bases, and 15 bases lay between the germline ends. This CDR3 is built from 13 residues. The CDR3: CSVAAGTYYEQYF. The CDR3 nucleotides read TGCAGCGTGGCCGCTGGGACATACTACGAGCAGTACTTC.

The chain couples TRBV20-1 to TRBJ2-7; tentatively, D is TRBD1 (5 bases). V shed 1 base and J shed 3 bases, with 16 bases lying between them. The CDR3 covers 15 residues. Germline V CDR1 and CDR2: DFQATT, SNEGSKA (reference sequence). The CDR3 nucleotides read TGCAGTGCTAGAGCTCAGGGCCGGACCTGCTACGAGCAGTACTTC. Protein: CSARAQGRTCYEQYF.

This chain joins TRBV7-9 and TRBJ2-7; perhaps TRBD1 as D (5 bases). CDR1 is SEHNR and CDR2 is FQNEAQ in the germline V gene (reference sequence). Trimming removed 6 bases at V and 3 bases at J, with 18 bases between. This CDR3 spans 15 amino acids. The CDR3 region is CASSPSVGQGYEQYF. The DNA for the CDR3 is TGTGCCAGCAGTCCGAGTGTTGGGCAGGGCTACGAGCAGTACTTC.

In this sample, this clonotype turned up a few times. CDR3 DNA: TGTGCCAGCAGTTTAAGGGGGAGGTTAAACTACGAGCAGTACTTC. Protein sequence: CASSLRGRLNYEQYF. The rearrangement links TRBV28 to TRBJ2-7; the D gene could be TRBD1 or TRBD2 (6 bases each). Between the trimmed V and J ends, which lost 2 bases and 3 bases, there was a span of 14 bases. This CDR3 is 15 amino acids long. CDR1 MDHEN and CDR2 SYDVKM come from the germline V gene. Supplemented by reference TRBV28 and TRBJ2-7, the full variable domain reads DVKVTQSSRYLVKRTGEKVFLECVQDMDHENMFWYRQDPGLGLRLIYFSYDVKMKEKGDIPEGYSVSREKKERFSLILESASTNQTSMYLCASSLRGRLNYEQYFGPGTRLTVT.

The rearrangement uses TRBV18 and TRBJ2-7; perhaps TRBD1 as D (6 bases). V was trimmed by 5 bases and J by 4 bases, leaving 12 bases between them. The germline V gene has CDR1 KGHSH and CDR2 LQKENI. The CDR3 is made up of 13 amino acids. The CDR3 bases are TGTGCCAGCTCAACAGGGATCGGGTACGAGCAGTACTTC. The encoded protein is CASSTGIGYEQYF.

The chain uses TRBV5-1 and TRBJ2-1, with D unresolved. V lost 0 bases to trimming and J lost 0 bases, with 7 bases between them. The germline V gene encodes CDR1 SGHRS and CDR2 YFSETQ. There are 15 residues in the CDR3. CDR3 DNA sequence: TGCGCCAGCAGCTTGGCCTCGAGCTCCTACAATGAGCAGTTCTTC. This gives the protein CASSLASSSYNEQFF.

There are a few counts of this clonotype. J is TRBJ2-1 and V is TRBV6-5, with TRBD2 as a possible D gene (6 bases). Germline V gene lookup returns CDR1 MNHEY and CDR2 SVGAGI. Trimming removed 2 bases from V and 0 bases from J, with 11 bases in between. This CDR3 spans 16 amino acids. The CDR3 loop reads CASSYGGTSSYNEQFF. DNA of the CDR3: TGTGCCAGCAGTTACGGGGGGACGAGCTCCTACAATGAGCAGTTCTTC.

This clonotype has only a few counts. A read error may explain this, as a much larger clone is one base away. The chain links TRBV2 to TRBJ2-7, with 7 positions matching TRBD2. The CDR3 spans 15 residues. Germline CDR1 and CDR2: SNHLY and FYNNEI. V lost 1 base to trimming and J lost 5 bases; unmatched junction nucleotides: 8. The CDR3, as DNA: TGTGCCAGCAGTGAAGTCGGACTAGTAGTCGACGAGCAGTACTTC. Translated, it gives CASSEVGLVVDEQYF.

This clonotype was detected only a few times. The chain combines TRBV7-2 with TRBJ2-3; D gene ambiguous. Germline CDR1 is SGHTA and CDR2 is FQGNSA. Deletions cut 5 bases from V and 2 bases from J, with 8 bases between. The CDR3 spans 13 residues. CDR3 in amino acids: CASSRRITDTQYF. The CDR3 DNA reads as TGTGCCAGCAGCCGGCGCATCACAGATACGCAGTATTTT.

The chain is built from TRBV7-9 and TRBJ1-1; no clear D gene. The CDR3 loop spans 14 amino acids. Germline lookup yields CDR1 SEHNR and CDR2 FQNEAQ (reference sequence). The V gene lost 6 bases and the J gene lost 4 bases, with 15 bases spanning the gap. The CDR3 here is CASRPDTRSTEAFF. The CDR3 DNA reads TGTGCCAGCAGGCCCGACACACGTAGCACTGAAGCTTTCTTT.

The genes are TRBV20-1 and TRBJ1-1; D gene uncertain. V was cut by 5 bases and J by 0 bases, with 10 bases left in between. The germline V gene encodes CDR1 DFQATT and CDR2 SNEGSKA (reference sequence). The CDR3 totals 13 residues. CDR3 sequence reads: CSASARMNTEAFF. The CDR3 nucleotides are TGCAGTGCTTCCGCTAGGATGAACACTGAAGCTTTCTTT.

The chain carries TRBV6-2 or TRBV6-3 and TRBJ2-1; no definite D call. The length of the CDR3 is 15 residues. V was shortened by 9 bases and J by 6 bases, with 21 bases between the two germline ends. From germline, CDR1 is MNHEY and CDR2 SVGEGT. This CDR3 reads CASRRGPLWLNEQFF. The CDR3 DNA reads as TGTGCCAGTCGACGCGGACCTCTTTGGCTCAATGAGCAGTTCTTC.

This clonotype showed up just a few times. J is TRBJ2-3 and V is TRBV20-1, with 9 nucleotides matching TRBD1. This CDR3 is built from 15 residues. Germline V gene data show CDR1 as DFQATT and CDR2 as SNEGSKA (reference sequence). Trimming at V came to 5 bases and at J to 2 bases, leaving 8 bases not matched to a gene. The chain's CDR3 is CSAVLGTGSTDTQYF. The CDR3, as DNA: TGCAGTGCTGTATTGGGGACAGGGTCCACAGATACGCAGTATTTT.

Details on this clonotype: Sequence at one end of the junction differs from germline and may be a read error. The J gene is TRBJ2-1, the V gene TRBV7-9; D perhaps matches TRBD1 (6 bases). This CDR3 has 13 residues. CDR1 and CDR2 (germline): SEHNR, FQNEAQ (reference sequence). The DNA of the CDR3 is TGTGCCGGCAGCACGGGACACTACAATGAGCAGTTCTTC. Its protein is CAGSTGHYNEQFF.

J is TRBJ2-5 and V is TRBV11-2, with TRBD1 identical over 9 bases. The germline V gene has CDR1 SGHAT and CDR2 FQNNGV. The V gene end was trimmed by 6 bases and the J gene end by 11 bases; junction bases not matched to a gene: 13. CDR3 length: 14 residues. CDR3 nucleotides: TGTGCCAGCAGTGGGGGGACAGGGTACTACGGGCAGTACTTC. Translating gives CASSGGTGYYGQYF.

This rearrangement joins TRBV6-2 or TRBV6-3 to TRBJ2-3; D may be TRBD1 (6 bases). Looked up from germline, CDR1 is MNHEY and CDR2 is SVGEGT. The CDR3 totals 17 residues. V lost 4 bases and J 2 bases, leaving 19 bases between the germline ends. CDR3 region: CASSSLVGRDTTDTQYF. The DNA for the CDR3 is TGTGCCAGCAGTTCGTTGGTCGGTCGGGACACCACAGATACGCAGTATTTT.

The chain joins TRBV6-1 to TRBJ1-2; the D is unclear. Trimming removed 2 bases from V and 4 bases from J, with 8 bases in between. CDR3 length: 13 residues. Germline CDR1 is MNHNS and CDR2 is SASEGT. CDR3 nucleotide sequence: TGTGCCAGCAGTGAACCAGGACCCTATGGCTACACCTTC. Its translation: CASSEPGPYGYTF.

In its sample, this clonotype was seen a few times. The chain couples TRBV5-1 to TRBJ2-7, with TRBD2 identical over 11 bases. The end of the DNA is better explained by TRBJ2-5, so the J call may be wrong. CDR3 length: 15 residues. Germline CDR1 SGHRS, CDR2 YFSETQ. The CDR3 DNA sequence: TGCGCCAGCAGTTCCGGACTAGCGGGTAGAGAGACCCAGTACTTC. Its protein is CASSSGLAGRETQYF.

There are many counts of this clonotype. The CDR3 sequence: CATSDLRTSGVYNEQFF. The CDR3 DNA is TGTGCCACCAGTGATTTAAGGACTAGCGGAGTCTACAATGAGCAGTTCTTC. V usage is TRBV24-1 and J usage is TRBJ2-1; 10 bases align to TRBD2. Germline lookup yields CDR1 KGHDR and CDR2 SFDVKD. With 1 base clipped from V and 3 bases from J, the junction kept 5 bases outside the gene matches. The CDR3 loop spans 17 amino acids.

A single count supports this clonotype. The chain uses TRBV3-1 and TRBJ1-1; 8 bases map to TRBD1. The CDR3 runs to 16 residues. V shed 2 bases and J 4 bases; nucleotides not matched to a gene: 9. Germline V gene sequence: CDR1 LGHDT, CDR2 YNNKEL (reference sequence). The CDR3 DNA sequence: TGTGCCAGCAGCCAAACAGGGGGGATTGAAGGCACTGAAGCTTTCTTT. Translation gives CASSQTGGIEGTEAFF.

This clonotype showed up just a few times. The CDR3 region is CASSQEPPGTAQETQYF. The CDR3 nucleotides read TGCGCCAGCAGCCAAGAACCACCTGGGACAGCACAAGAGACCCAGTACTTC. The rearrangement uses TRBV4-3 and TRBJ2-5; 7 bases map to TRBD1. Per the germline V gene, CDR1 is LGHNA and CDR2 is YSLEER. The junction had 9 bases not matched to a gene; V was cut back by 0 bases and J by 2 bases. CDR3 length equals 17 residues.